The 3 T cell receptor beta chains presented below share a single source sample, sequenced in a study of molecular identifiers for immune sequencing clone quantification. MiXCR, applied by TCRdb to the PCR reads, yields one record per CDR3 protein. The table includes some 680,000 distinct CDR3 sequences, around 25% detected once. The sequencing input was naive CD8+ T cells from blood, with Jurkat cell RNA spiked in. Described subset: FACS-sorted CD8+CD4-CCR7+CD45RA+ naive T cells. The receptors were sampled from a human donor in good health. Some libraries in this study had Jurkat cell RNA spiked in.

The V and J genes are TRBV28 and TRBJ1-1; D is undetermined. Trimming left V 1 base short and J 6 bases short, with 12 bases between. The germline gives CDR1 MDHEN, CDR2 SYDVKM. The CDR3 loop spans 14 amino acids. CDR3 nucleotides: TGTGCCAGCAGTTTATTCCGGGATACGGCTGAAGCTTTCTTT. This translates into CASSLFRDTAEAFF.

V gene TRBV9 combines with J gene TRBJ2-7; TRBD2 aligns across 7 bases. This CDR3 has 13 residues. In germline, CDR1 is SGDLS, CDR2 YYNGEE. Trimming removed 7 bases from V and 5 bases from J; junction bases left unmatched: 9. CDR3 residues: CASGGTNFHEQYF. CDR3 coding DNA: TGTGCCAGCGGCGGGACTAATTTCCACGAGCAGTACTTC.

This clonotype was detected only a few times. The V call is TRBV30, the J call TRBJ1-2; D possibly corresponds to TRBD1 (6 bases). The germline CDR1 and CDR2 sequences are GTSNPN and SVGIG (reference sequence). The CDR3 consists of 14 residues. The V and J ends lost 0 bases and 5 bases respectively, with 13 bases between them. The CDR3 is CAWSVGTTAYGYTF. CDR3 nucleotide sequence: TGTGCCTGGAGTGTCGGGACAACCGCATATGGCTACACCTTC. Using reference TRBV30 and TRBJ1-2 for the parts outside the CDR3, the full variable domain is SQTIHQWPATLVQPVGSPLSLECTVEGTSNPNLYWYRQAAGRGLQLLFYSVGIGQISSEVPQNLSASRPQDRQFILSSKKLLLSDSGFYLCAWSVGTTAYGYTFGSGTRLTVV.